This T cell receptor beta chain was sequenced during a study of vaccination and CD4 T cells after COVID-19. Study outcomes and limitations: Reactive clonotype counts went from median around 20 after infection to a few dozen after vaccination, nonsignificantly.

As concerns this clonotype: Its specificity is not known.

Cultured CD4+ T-cell DNA underwent Oncomine TCR Beta short-read sequencing. A single record per CDR3 protein comes from TCRdb applying MiXCR to the PCR reads. Altogether 20,000 to 25,000 distinct CDR3 sequences are present, about 38% being singletons, with the ten largest covering roughly 4.7%. Treatment noted: roughly ten-day PBMC culture with coronavirus spike peptide pools or control peptides (ViraFEST assay). V was cut by 0 bases and J by 9 bases, with 11 bases left in between. This CDR3 contains 14 residues. Germline CDR1 SGHVS, CDR2 FNYEAQ. The clonotype was recovered from a human donor who had recovered from COVID-19. Sequencing used CD4+ T cells from blood, cultured in vitro, obtained before SARS-CoV-2 vaccination. The genes are TRBV7-6 and TRBJ2-2; D ambiguous. CDR3 nucleotides: TGTGCCAGCAGCTTAGCGCAGGCCTCATGGGAGCTGTTTTTT. It specifies CASSLAQASWELFF.